Sequencing of this T cell receptor (beta chain) was carried out in a study of blood T cell repertoires in COVID-19. As for the study in general: The United States, Italy and Spain were the sources of the acute and convalescent COVID-19 samples. The analysed material was cDNA or gDNA that came from T cells, B-cell-depleted T cells, or PBMCs.

In the study's own analysis: By means of reference gene primer amplification, nucleated cell counts were estimated. The protocol was immunoSEQ multiplex PCR, while the TCRdb copy is restricted to in-frame clones and leaves out a portion. V, J and clone size derive from that table, while D and trimming were established from the DNA sequence. This sample has about 260,000 clones, with approximately 82% found just once. This receptor was obtained from an elderly woman with acute or convalescent COVID-19. Sample: peripheral blood.

This CDR3 reads CASSLETDTEAFF. In nucleotides, the CDR3 is TGTGCCAGCAGCTTAGAGACAGACACTGAAGCTTTCTTT. The chain is built from TRBV11-1 and TRBJ1-1, with a possible D match to TRBD1 (5 bases). The CDR3 has 13 amino acids. Germline V gene sequence: CDR1 SGHAT, CDR2 FQDESV (reference sequence). V was shortened by 1 base and J by 3 bases, with 6 bases between the two germline ends. The whole variable domain, remainder taken from reference TRBV11-1 and TRBJ1-1, is EAEVAQSPRYKITEKSQAVAFWCDPISGHATLYWYRQILGQGPELLVQFQDESVVDDSQLPKDRFSAERLKGVDSTLKIQPAELGDSAMYLCASSLETDTEAFFGQGTRLTVV.